There are a few counts of the clone carrying this T cell receptor beta chain. Here immunoSEQ multiplex PCR was the method, and the copy in TCRdb shows in-frame clones only, minus some. The table includes about 35,000 clones, about 76% detected once. This entry belongs to a study of OX40 agonist ivuxolimab in advanced cancers. The germline CDR1 and CDR2 sequences are MGHRA and YSYEKL. The CDR3 runs 15 residues. The V end lost 2 bases, the J end lost 8 bases, and 18 bases lay between the germline ends. This sample comprised CD4+ or CD8+ T cells sorted from blood, obtained in a trial of the OX40 agonist ivuxolimab. The chain has TRBV4-1 and TRBJ1-2, with no clear D. The receptor was isolated from an adult with an advanced solid tumor such as melanoma, head and neck, liver or kidney cancer. The CDR3 is CASSQKLAGWNGYTF. The CDR3 nucleotides read TGCGCCAGCAGCCAAAAACTGGCCGGATGGAACGGCTACACCTTC.